These T cell receptor beta chains were read from a single sample in a study of shared clonotypes between healthy human individuals. Sequencing used immunoSEQ multiplex PCR; TCRdb keeps in-frame clones, though not all of them. The table has about 980,000 clones, 60% to 85% seen once. The sequenced material came from memory CD4+ T cells sorted from blood. These receptor sequences come from a man younger than 35 in good health. The CDR3 runs from the conserved cysteine through the conserved F or W. Each record gives: V gene, D gene, clone size, J gene, CDR3 DNA, CDR3 protein. D genes are given only for firm matches. Size values are once, few and many counts, or a class for expanded clones, and some rows have none.

TRBV5-5	-	few	TRBJ2-7	TGTGCCAGCACCGAGAGTACAGGAACCTACGAGCAGTACTTC	CASTESTGTYEQYF
TRBV29-1	-	once	TRBJ1-2	TGCAGCATTAGGGGGACAACTCCACCCGGCTACACCTTC	CSIRGTTPPGYTF
TRBV7-2	-	few	TRBJ1-5	TGTGCCAGCAGCCCCCAGGGACGGGGCAATCAGCCCCAGCATTTT	CASSPQGRGNQPQHF
TRBV20-1	-	-	TRBJ2-7	TGCAGTGCTGGAGAATACGAGCAGTACTTC	CSAGEYEQYF
TRBV7-2	-	-	TRBJ1-2	TGTGCCAGCAGCTTAGCAGGGGCAGCTAACTATGGCTACACCTTC	CASSLAGAANYGYTF
TRBV10-3	-	-	TRBJ2-2	TGTGCCATCCGGAGCCCGACCGGCGGCTCCGGGGAGCTGTTTTTT	CAIRSPTGGSGELFF
TRBV5-8	-	-	TRBJ2-5	TGTGCCAGCAGCTTGGGGGCCCTACAGGGAGTGAGCGAGACCCAGTACTTC	CASSLGALQGVSETQYF
TRBV27	TRBD1	-	TRBJ2-3	TGTGCCAGCAGTTTATGGTACAGGGGGCACACAGATACGCAGTATTTT	CASSLWYRGHTDTQYF
TRBV10-1	-	-	TRBJ2-4	TGCGCCAGCAGCTTTGCCCAACTGGAGGATTCCAAAAACATTCAGTACTTC	CASSFAQLEDSKNIQYF
TRBV11-2	TRBD2	-	TRBJ2-2	TGTGCCAGCAGCCTCGTAGCGGGGGTTCACACCGGGGAGCTGTTTTTT	CASSLVAGVHTGELFF
TRBV2	TRBD2	-	TRBJ2-2	TGTGCCAGCAGTGAGGGCCTTTTGGGAGGGACCGGGGAGCTGTTTTTT	CASSEGLLGGTGELFF
TRBV6-1	-	-	TRBJ2-7	TGTGCCAGCAGGATCCCAGGGGTTTCGGAGCAGTACTTC	CASRIPGVSEQYF
TRBV11-2	-	-	TRBJ1-3	TGTGCCAGCAGCCCCAGAGGAAACACCATATATTTT	CASSPRGNTIYF
TRBV6-6	-	-	TRBJ1-1	TGTGCCAGCAGTTTGATGGGGGCAGGGACTGAAGCTTTCTTT	CASSLMGAGTEAFF
TRBV6-1	-	once	TRBJ1-2	TGTGCCAGCAGTGGAACCGTCCGGACAGCCTATGGCTACACCTTC	CASSGTVRTAYGYTF
TRBV10-3	-	-	TRBJ2-2	TGTGCCATCAGTCTTCTTCAGCCCCAGGGCAGGACCGGGGAGCTGTTTTTT	CAISLLQPQGRTGELFF
TRBV18	TRBD1	-	TRBJ1-2	TGTGCCAGCTCACCCATTACAGGGGAAGGCTATGGCTACACCTTC	CASSPITGEGYGYTF
TRBV4-1	TRBD1	once	TRBJ1-6	TGCGCCAGCAGCCGACCCGGGACAGGGGGATCACCCCTCCACTTT	CASSRPGTGGSPLHF
TRBV5-1	-	-	TRBJ1-3	TGCGCCAGCAGCTTGGCCCCAGGCGACTCTGGAAACACCATATATTTT	CASSLAPGDSGNTIYF
TRBV18	-	-	TRBJ2-5	TGTGCCAGCTCTGCGGGGCAAGAGACCCAGTACTTC	CASSAGQETQYF
TRBV7-2	TRBD1	-	TRBJ2-5	TGTGCCAGCAGCTTAGGAATCGGGACAGTAGTAAAAGAGACCCAGTACTTC	CASSLGIGTVVKETQYF
TRBV5-1	-	few	TRBJ2-7	TGCGCCAGCAGTTCCGGGACAACTGGGTACGAGCAGTACTTC	CASSSGTTGYEQYF
TRBV28	TRBD2	-	TRBJ2-7	TGTGCCAGCAGTGGCCTAGCGGGGGTCTACGAGCAGTACTTC	CASSGLAGVYEQYF
TRBV30	TRBD2	-	TRBJ2-5	TGTGCCTGGCGACTAGCGGGGGGGCGGGCGACCCAGTACTTC	CAWRLAGGRATQYF
TRBV7-9	TRBD1	many	TRBJ2-3	TGTGCCAGCAGCTTCTCAGGGGGTTTGGCAGATACGCAGTATTTT	CASSFSGGLADTQYF
TRBV11-2	-	-	TRBJ1-1	TGTGCCAGCAGCCGACCAGAGGATAACACTGAAGCTTTCTTT	CASSRPEDNTEAFF
TRBV4-1	TRBD1	-	TRBJ1-4	TGCGCCAGCAGCCAGGGGGGACAGGGGGATGAAAAACTGTTTTTT	CASSQGGQGDEKLFF
TRBV7-2	-	-	TRBJ1-1	TGTGCCAGCAGCTTAATGGGGCGGGAAGCTTTCTTT	CASSLMGREAFF
TRBV19	-	few	TRBJ2-1	TGTGCCAGTAGTCCACAGGGAGACAATGAGCAGTTCTTC	CASSPQGDNEQFF
TRBV2	-	-	TRBJ1-2	TGTGCCAGCTCTGGCCAGACCCTTGGCTATGGCTACACCTTC	CASSGQTLGYGYTF
TRBV5-4	TRBD1	few	TRBJ2-7	TGTGCCAGCAGCTTGGTGGGACAGGACTCTGGGGAGCAGTACTTC	CASSLVGQDSGEQYF
TRBV5-4	-	few	TRBJ2-2	TGTGCCAGCAGCTTGAAGCAGGTGAACACCGGGGAGCTGTTTTTT	CASSLKQVNTGELFF
TRBV30	TRBD1	-	TRBJ2-5	TGTGCCTGGAGTTCGGGACAGCAAGAGACCCAGTACTTC	CAWSSGQQETQYF
TRBV5-8	-	-	TRBJ1-5	TGTGCCAGCAGCTTGGGAGTGGGCAATCAGCCCCAGCATTTT	CASSLGVGNQPQHF
TRBV11-2	-	-	TRBJ1-3	TGTGCCAGCAGCTTGCGGGTAACTGGAAACACCATATATTTT	CASSLRVTGNTIYF
TRBV10-3	TRBD1	-	TRBJ2-2	TGTGCCATCAGTCGCGGACAGGGGAACACCGGGGAGCTGTTTTTT	CAISRGQGNTGELFF
TRBV6-5	-	-	TRBJ2-3	TGTGCCCTCGGACGGAGCACAGATACGCAGTATTTT	CALGRSTDTQYF
TRBV5-4	-	-	TRBJ2-5	TGTGCCAGCAGCTCGCCGGGACTCATCCAAGAGACCCAGTACTTC	CASSSPGLIQETQYF
TRBV15	-	-	TRBJ2-5	TGTGCCACCAGCCGGCAGACGAGTGAGACCCAGTACTTC	CATSRQTSETQYF
TRBV19	-	few	TRBJ1-5	TGTGCCAGTAGGTCGGGGTTGCAGGGGTATCAGCCCCAGCATTTT	CASRSGLQGYQPQHF
TRBV6-5	-	-	TRBJ2-5	TGTGCCAGCAGTTTACAGGGAAGCCAAGAGACCCAGTACTTC	CASSLQGSQETQYF
TRBV2	-	-	TRBJ2-2	TGTGCCAGCCGAACTCGGTCTGGAAACACCGGGGAGCTGTTTTTT	CASRTRSGNTGELFF
TRBV19	TRBD1	once	TRBJ2-7	TGTGCCAGTAGTATTCAGGGACAGGGTTCCGACGAGCAGTACTTC	CASSIQGQGSDEQYF
TRBV7-2	-	-	TRBJ2-7	TGTGCCAGCAGCTTAGCGACCGGGTTGGAGCAGTACTTC	CASSLATGLEQYF
TRBV5-4	-	once	TRBJ2-1	TGTGCCAGCAGCCCCGGGAGTTCGGGTTACAATGAGCAGTTCTTC	CASSPGSSGYNEQFF
TRBV28	TRBD1	-	TRBJ1-2	TGTGCCAGCAGTTTACTGACAGGGGCCGGGCCCTCCGATGGCTACACCTTC	CASSLLTGAGPSDGYTF